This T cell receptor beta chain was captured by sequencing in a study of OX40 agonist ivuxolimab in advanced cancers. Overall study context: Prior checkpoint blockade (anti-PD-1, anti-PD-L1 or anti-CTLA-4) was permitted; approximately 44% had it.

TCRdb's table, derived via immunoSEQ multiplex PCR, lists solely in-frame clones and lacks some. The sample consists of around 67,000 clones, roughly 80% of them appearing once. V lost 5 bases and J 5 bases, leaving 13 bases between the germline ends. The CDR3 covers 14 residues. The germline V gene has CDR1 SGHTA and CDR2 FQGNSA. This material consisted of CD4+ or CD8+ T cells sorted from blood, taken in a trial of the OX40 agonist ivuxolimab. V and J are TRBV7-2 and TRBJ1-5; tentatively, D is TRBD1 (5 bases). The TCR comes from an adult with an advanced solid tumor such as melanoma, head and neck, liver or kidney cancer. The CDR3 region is CASSPNRWDQPQHF. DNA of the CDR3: TGTGCCAGCAGCCCCAACAGGTGGGATCAGCCCCAGCATTTT. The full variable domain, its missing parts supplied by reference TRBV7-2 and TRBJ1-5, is GAGVSQSPSNKVTEKGKDVELRCDPISGHTALYWYRQSLGQGLEFLIYFQGNSAPDKSGLPSDRFSAERTGGSVSTLTIQRTQQEDSAVYLCASSPNRWDQPQHFGDGTRLSIL.